These T cell receptor beta chains were read from a single sample in a study of T cell responses to AZD1222 COVID-19 vaccine. Profiling relied on immunoSEQ multiplex PCR, and the TCRdb table lists in-frame clones only, not all of them. The sample lists around 200,000 clones, roughly 88% seen once, with approximately 0.5% in the top ten. The source was peripheral blood, collected on day 0 of AZD1222 vaccination. The receptors stem from an adult in good health. Both conserved end residues are part of each CDR3. The order of the fields is J gene, clone size, D gene, V gene, CDR3 DNA, CDR3 protein. D genes are given only for firm matches. Size tells how often a clone was seen (once, few, many) or the class of an expanded clone, and some rows leave it out.

j_gene: TRBJ1-5; abundance: .; d_gene: .; v_gene: TRBV28; CDR3nt: TGTGCCAGCAGTTTATATGGCAGCTACAATCAGCCCCAGCATTTT; CDR3aa: CASSLYGSYNQPQHF
j_gene: TRBJ1-1; abundance: .; d_gene: .; v_gene: TRBV11-2; CDR3nt: TGTGCCAGCAGCCCCGGTGGGGCAGGGGAAACTGAAGCTTTCTTT; CDR3aa: CASSPGGAGETEAFF
j_gene: TRBJ2-7; abundance: .; d_gene: .; v_gene: TRBV28; CDR3nt: TGTGCCAGCAGTTTATGGGGGGACACGGCCTACGAGCAGTACTTC; CDR3aa: CASSLWGDTAYEQYF
j_gene: TRBJ2-3; abundance: .; d_gene: .; v_gene: TRBV12-3/TRBV12-4; CDR3nt: TGTGCCAGCAGTCACTTCTTGGATACGCAGTATTTT; CDR3aa: CASSHFLDTQYF
j_gene: TRBJ1-3; abundance: once; d_gene: TRBD1; v_gene: TRBV12-5; CDR3nt: TGTGCTAGTGGTTTGGTACTGGACAGGGGTTTTTTTGGAAACACCATATATTTT; CDR3aa: CASGLVLDRGFFGNTIYF
j_gene: TRBJ1-4; abundance: .; d_gene: TRBD1; v_gene: TRBV5-1; CDR3nt: TGCGCCAGCAGCAGGACAGGGGACTTTGAAAAACTGTTTTTT; CDR3aa: CASSRTGDFEKLFF
j_gene: TRBJ2-2; abundance: .; d_gene: .; v_gene: TRBV27; CDR3nt: TGTGCCAGCAGTTTAGCTGGGGGCGGCACCGGGGAGCTGTTTTTT; CDR3aa: CASSLAGGGTGELFF
j_gene: TRBJ1-2; abundance: .; d_gene: .; v_gene: TRBV19; CDR3nt: TGTGCCAGTAGTATAGGTACAGGCTATGGCTACACCTTC; CDR3aa: CASSIGTGYGYTF
j_gene: TRBJ1-1; abundance: .; d_gene: TRBD1; v_gene: TRBV6-5; CDR3nt: TGTGCCAGCAGTTACAAGGCCCCAGGGGGCAGGACTGAAGCTTTCTTT; CDR3aa: CASSYKAPGGRTEAFF
j_gene: TRBJ2-5; abundance: .; d_gene: TRBD1; v_gene: TRBV2; CDR3nt: TGTGCCAGCGTCGGGACAGGGAAACAAGAGACCCAGTACTTC; CDR3aa: CASVGTGKQETQYF
j_gene: TRBJ2-7; abundance: .; d_gene: .; v_gene: TRBV2; CDR3nt: TGTGCCAGCCGGAGGGACAGACTATACGAGCAGTACTTC; CDR3aa: CASRRDRLYEQYF
j_gene: TRBJ2-7; abundance: .; d_gene: .; v_gene: TRBV7-3; CDR3nt: TGTGCCAGCAGCTTAACCCCAGGGGACGAGCAGTACTTC; CDR3aa: CASSLTPGDEQYF
j_gene: TRBJ1-3; abundance: .; d_gene: .; v_gene: TRBV28; CDR3nt: TGTGCCAGCAGTCGGGCGGGGGGAGAGTCTGGAAACACCATATATTTT; CDR3aa: CASSRAGGESGNTIYF
j_gene: TRBJ2-2; abundance: .; d_gene: .; v_gene: TRBV27; CDR3nt: TGTGCCAGCAGTTTATCACCGAACCCCGGACGGGGCCCCGGGGAGCTGTTTTTT; CDR3aa: CASSLSPNPGRGPGELFF
j_gene: TRBJ2-7; abundance: .; d_gene: TRBD2; v_gene: TRBV9; CDR3nt: TGTGCCAGCAGCCGGGACAGCCCGGGACTAGCGGAACTCTACGAGCAGTACTTC; CDR3aa: CASSRDSPGLAELYEQYF
j_gene: TRBJ2-3; abundance: .; d_gene: .; v_gene: TRBV18; CDR3nt: TGTGCCAGCTCCCGAAACGGGGGGCGGACAGATACGCAGTATTTT; CDR3aa: CASSRNGGRTDTQYF
j_gene: TRBJ2-4; abundance: .; d_gene: .; v_gene: TRBV24-1; CDR3nt: TGTGCCACCAGTGATTGGCCACAGGGTCAAGCCAAAAACATTCAGTACTTC; CDR3aa: CATSDWPQGQAKNIQYF
j_gene: TRBJ1-5; abundance: .; d_gene: .; v_gene: TRBV29-1; CDR3nt: TGCAGCGTCCTGGTAGGGGGGAGCAATCAGCCCCAGCATTTT; CDR3aa: CSVLVGGSNQPQHF
j_gene: TRBJ2-1; abundance: .; d_gene: TRBD2; v_gene: TRBV18; CDR3nt: TGTGCCAGCTCACCCTCACTAGCGGGGGGCCGGGGTGAGCAGTTCTTC; CDR3aa: CASSPSLAGGRGEQFF
j_gene: TRBJ2-3; abundance: .; d_gene: TRBD2; v_gene: TRBV19; CDR3nt: TGTGCCAGTAACCGGGGGGGGACAGATACGCAGTATTTT; CDR3aa: CASNRGGTDTQYF
j_gene: TRBJ1-3; abundance: .; d_gene: .; v_gene: TRBV5-8; CDR3nt: TGTGCCAGCACCTGGGGGGAATCTGGAAACACCATATATTTT; CDR3aa: CASTWGESGNTIYF
j_gene: TRBJ2-6; abundance: .; d_gene: .; v_gene: TRBV25-1; CDR3nt: TGTGCCAGCAGTGCGACCGGGACACTAAACTCTGGGGCCAACGTCCTGACTTTC; CDR3aa: CASSATGTLNSGANVLTF
j_gene: TRBJ1-5; abundance: once; d_gene: .; v_gene: TRBV27; CDR3nt: TGTGCCAGCGCTACAGGCGTCACTCAGCCCCAGCATTTT; CDR3aa: CASATGVTQPQHF
j_gene: TRBJ1-3; abundance: .; d_gene: TRBD1; v_gene: TRBV6-6; CDR3nt: TGTGCCAGCAGTCCCACCGGGACAGAAGGAAACACCATATATTTT; CDR3aa: CASSPTGTEGNTIYF
j_gene: TRBJ1-1; abundance: .; d_gene: .; v_gene: TRBV19; CDR3nt: TGTGCCAGTAGTATAGGAAGGAAGGACACTGAAGCTTTCTTT; CDR3aa: CASSIGRKDTEAFF
j_gene: TRBJ1-4; abundance: .; d_gene: .; v_gene: TRBV9; CDR3nt: TGTGCCAGCAGCAGACGGGTCGCCGGTGAAAAACTGTTTTTT; CDR3aa: CASSRRVAGEKLFF
j_gene: TRBJ1-6; abundance: few; d_gene: .; v_gene: TRBV4-3; CDR3nt: TGCGCCAGCAGCCAAGACGGTTCACCCCTCCACTTT; CDR3aa: CASSQDGSPLHF
j_gene: TRBJ2-1; abundance: .; d_gene: TRBD2; v_gene: TRBV6-5; CDR3nt: TGTGCCAGCAGCCGACTAGCGGGAGGGGGTAATGAGCAGTTCTTC; CDR3aa: CASSRLAGGGNEQFF
j_gene: TRBJ1-2; abundance: .; d_gene: TRBD1; v_gene: TRBV4-1; CDR3nt: TGCGCCAGCAGCCAAGATTCTGGGGGGGCAGGGGGTAACTATGGCTACACCTTC; CDR3aa: CASSQDSGGAGGNYGYTF
j_gene: TRBJ2-5; abundance: .; d_gene: TRBD2; v_gene: TRBV5-1; CDR3nt: TGCGCCAGCAGCTTGGCCGAAGCGGGAGTTGTACAAGAGACCCAGTACTTC; CDR3aa: CASSLAEAGVVQETQYF
j_gene: TRBJ1-2; abundance: few; d_gene: .; v_gene: TRBV7-9; CDR3nt: TGTGCCAGCAGCTTAATGGCAATTTCTAACTATGGCTACACCTTC; CDR3aa: CASSLMAISNYGYTF
j_gene: TRBJ2-2; abundance: .; d_gene: .; v_gene: TRBV27; CDR3nt: TGTGCCAGCAGTTTGGGGCAGGGGAACACCGGGGAGCTGTTTTTT; CDR3aa: CASSLGQGNTGELFF
j_gene: TRBJ1-2; abundance: .; d_gene: .; v_gene: TRBV5-1; CDR3nt: TGCGCCAGCAGCGCGGACGTAAACTATGGCTACACCTTC; CDR3aa: CASSADVNYGYTF
j_gene: TRBJ1-1; abundance: few; d_gene: .; v_gene: TRBV19; CDR3nt: TGTGCCAGTAGTGTTTTAGGTCGGGGGACTGGAAACACTGAAGCTTTCTTT; CDR3aa: CASSVLGRGTGNTEAFF
j_gene: TRBJ2-1; abundance: few; d_gene: TRBD2; v_gene: TRBV6-4; CDR3nt: TGTGCCAGCAGTGACTCCAGCGGGGGGCTCAATGAGCAGTTCTTC; CDR3aa: CASSDSSGGLNEQFF
j_gene: TRBJ1-6; abundance: .; d_gene: TRBD1; v_gene: TRBV19; CDR3nt: TGTGCCAGTAGTATAGTCCAGGGGGGCTCACCCCTCCACTTT; CDR3aa: CASSIVQGGSPLHF
j_gene: TRBJ2-7; abundance: .; d_gene: TRBD1; v_gene: TRBV19; CDR3nt: TGTGCCAGTAGTATTATGGCCGGGACAGCACCCTACGAGCAGTACTTC; CDR3aa: CASSIMAGTAPYEQYF
j_gene: TRBJ2-7; abundance: .; d_gene: TRBD2; v_gene: TRBV6-1; CDR3nt: TGTGCCAGCAGTGAAGGGACTAGCGGCTCCTACGAGCAGTACTTC; CDR3aa: CASSEGTSGSYEQYF
j_gene: TRBJ1-1; abundance: .; d_gene: .; v_gene: TRBV6-5; CDR3nt: TGTGCCAGCAGTTATTGGGCCCTGAACACTGAAGCTTTCTTT; CDR3aa: CASSYWALNTEAFF
j_gene: TRBJ1-3; abundance: .; d_gene: TRBD1; v_gene: TRBV2; CDR3nt: TGTGCCAGCGTGCTCCGGGACAGGTTTTTATTCGGCGGAAACACCATATATTTT; CDR3aa: CASVLRDRFLFGGNTIYF
j_gene: TRBJ2-1; abundance: .; d_gene: TRBD1; v_gene: TRBV4-2; CDR3nt: TGTGCCAGCAGCCAAGGGCGACAGGGAACCTACAATGAGCAGTTCTTC; CDR3aa: CASSQGRQGTYNEQFF
j_gene: TRBJ1-2; abundance: .; d_gene: TRBD1; v_gene: TRBV18; CDR3nt: TGTGCCAGCTCACCCCTTGAGAGGGGGCTTAACTATGGCTACACCTTC; CDR3aa: CASSPLERGLNYGYTF
j_gene: TRBJ2-4; abundance: .; d_gene: .; v_gene: TRBV19; CDR3nt: TGTGCCAGTAGTATCCCCGCACCGAACATTCAGTACTTC; CDR3aa: CASSIPAPNIQYF
j_gene: TRBJ1-5; abundance: .; d_gene: .; v_gene: TRBV9; CDR3nt: TGTGCCAGCAGCTCATCGGGTACGCTTCAGCCCCAGCATTTT; CDR3aa: CASSSSGTLQPQHF
j_gene: TRBJ2-7; abundance: .; d_gene: TRBD1; v_gene: TRBV6-5; CDR3nt: TGTGCCAGCAGTCAACGATGGACAGGATCCTACGAGCAGTACTTC; CDR3aa: CASSQRWTGSYEQYF
j_gene: TRBJ1-2; abundance: .; d_gene: .; v_gene: TRBV28; CDR3nt: TGTGCCAGCGGACGCGACAGCGCTAACTATGGCTACACCTTC; CDR3aa: CASGRDSANYGYTF
j_gene: TRBJ2-7; abundance: .; d_gene: TRBD1; v_gene: TRBV5-4; CDR3nt: TGTGCCAGCAGCGCCGGGACAGGGGTTTTCCAATCCTACGAGCAGTACTTC; CDR3aa: CASSAGTGVFQSYEQYF
j_gene: TRBJ2-7; abundance: once; d_gene: TRBD1; v_gene: TRBV7-8; CDR3nt: TGTGCCAGCTCTGCCCTGGGACAGACCTACGAGCAGTACTTC; CDR3aa: CASSALGQTYEQYF
j_gene: TRBJ1-5; abundance: .; d_gene: .; v_gene: TRBV28; CDR3nt: TGTGCCAGCAGTTTATCTCCGGGGGCGGGTCAGCCCCAGCATTTT; CDR3aa: CASSLSPGAGQPQHF
j_gene: TRBJ1-2; abundance: once; d_gene: .; v_gene: TRBV5-1; CDR3nt: TGCGCCAGCAGCCCGGCGGCGGGATCCTATGGCTACACCTTC; CDR3aa: CASSPAAGSYGYTF
j_gene: TRBJ2-5; abundance: .; d_gene: .; v_gene: TRBV5-1; CDR3nt: TGCGCCAGCAGCTTGATCCCCGGGAACCAAGAGACCCAGTACTTC; CDR3aa: CASSLIPGNQETQYF
j_gene: TRBJ1-1; abundance: few; d_gene: TRBD1; v_gene: TRBV19; CDR3nt: TGTGCCAGTAGTATGAGGGGTGTGGGACAGGGAAGTCACACTGAAGCTTTCTTT; CDR3aa: CASSMRGVGQGSHTEAFF
j_gene: TRBJ2-7; abundance: .; d_gene: TRBD1; v_gene: TRBV6-5; CDR3nt: TGTGCCAGTCATTATGGACAGGCGGCCTACGAGCAGTACTTC; CDR3aa: CASHYGQAAYEQYF